These T cell receptor beta chains were read from a single sample in a study of T cell responses to AZD1222 COVID-19 vaccine. Assay used: immunoSEQ multiplex PCR; TCRdb lists only in-frame clones, some missing. This table holds under 110,000 clones, about 86% found once. The specimen comprised peripheral blood, sampled on day 0 of AZD1222 vaccination. The source is an adult in good health. CDR3s include the opening cysteine and the closing phenylalanine or tryptophan. D genes are given only for firm matches. A clone size is listed for some rows: how often the clone was seen (once, few, many), or a class if it is expanded.

cdr3_aa: CAWSPPGTLGYTF
cdr3_nt: TGTGCCTGGAGTCCCCCAGGGACGTTGGGCTACACCTTC
v_call: TRBV30
cdr3_length: 13
clone_size: .
d_call: .
j_call: TRBJ1-2

cdr3_aa: CASSSLGFGGRAPYEQYF
cdr3_nt: TGTGCCAGCAGCTCCCTGGGTTTTGGCGGGAGGGCCCCCTACGAGCAGTACTTC
v_call: TRBV7-9
cdr3_length: 18
clone_size: .
d_call: TRBD2
j_call: TRBJ2-7

cdr3_aa: CASSDDRGGQPQHF
cdr3_nt: TGTGCCAGTAGTGATGACAGGGGCGGTCAGCCCCAGCATTTT
v_call: TRBV19
cdr3_length: 14
clone_size: few
d_call: TRBD1
j_call: TRBJ1-5

cdr3_aa: CATSRDIGGSNQPQHF
cdr3_nt: TGTGCCACCAGCAGAGATATAGGAGGGAGCAATCAGCCCCAGCATTTT
v_call: TRBV15
cdr3_length: 16
clone_size: .
d_call: .
j_call: TRBJ1-5

cdr3_aa: CASSQDSRGPPYNEQFF
cdr3_nt: TGCGCCAGCAGCCAAGATTCCCGAGGCCCCCCCTACAATGAGCAGTTCTTC
v_call: TRBV4-3
cdr3_length: 17
clone_size: .
d_call: .
j_call: TRBJ2-1

cdr3_aa: CASSLTGAQPQHF
cdr3_nt: TGTGCCAGCAGCCTAACGGGGGCCCAGCCCCAGCATTTT
v_call: TRBV3-1/TRBV3-2
cdr3_length: 13
clone_size: .
d_call: .
j_call: TRBJ1-5

cdr3_aa: CASSLAGRGLKKYNEQFF
cdr3_nt: TGTGCCAGCAGTTTAGCTGGGCGGGGGCTTAAGAAATACAATGAGCAGTTCTTC
v_call: TRBV27
cdr3_length: 18
clone_size: .
d_call: .
j_call: TRBJ2-1

cdr3_aa: CASSWLGTGGNEQYF
cdr3_nt: TGTGCCAGCAGCTGGCTTGGGACAGGGGGCAACGAGCAGTACTTC
v_call: TRBV5-8
cdr3_length: 15
clone_size: .
d_call: TRBD1
j_call: TRBJ2-7

cdr3_aa: CASRTGGGEYEQYF
cdr3_nt: TGTGCCAGCCGAACAGGGGGCGGAGAGTACGAGCAGTACTTC
v_call: TRBV6-5
cdr3_length: 14
clone_size: .
d_call: TRBD1
j_call: TRBJ2-7

cdr3_aa: CSVSEVGYNEQFF
cdr3_nt: TGCAGTGTGAGTGAGGTCGGATACAATGAGCAGTTCTTC
v_call: TRBV20-1
cdr3_length: 13
clone_size: .
d_call: .
j_call: TRBJ2-1

cdr3_aa: CASSYSAGGADTQYF
cdr3_nt: TGTGCCAGCAGTTACTCGGCGGGAGGAGCAGATACGCAGTATTTT
v_call: TRBV6-2/TRBV6-3
cdr3_length: 15
clone_size: .
d_call: TRBD2
j_call: TRBJ2-3

cdr3_aa: CASSVDYPAYNEQFF
cdr3_nt: TGTGCCAGCAGCGTAGACTACCCGGCCTACAATGAGCAGTTCTTC
v_call: TRBV9
cdr3_length: 15
clone_size: .
d_call: .
j_call: TRBJ2-1

cdr3_aa: CATSRDPQGPGYGYTF
cdr3_nt: TGTGCCACCAGCAGAGATCCCCAAGGACCTGGCTATGGCTACACCTTC
v_call: TRBV15
cdr3_length: 16
clone_size: .
d_call: .
j_call: TRBJ1-2

cdr3_aa: CASSQDNRGEQYF
cdr3_nt: TGTGCCAGCAGTCAAGACAACAGGGGCGAGCAGTACTTC
v_call: TRBV27
cdr3_length: 13
clone_size: .
d_call: TRBD1
j_call: TRBJ2-7

cdr3_aa: CASSATGRDSPLHF
cdr3_nt: TGTGCCAGCAGTGCGACAGGGAGGGATTCACCCCTCCACTTT
v_call: TRBV27
cdr3_length: 14
clone_size: .
d_call: TRBD1
j_call: TRBJ1-6

cdr3_aa: CALQLAGVNEQYF
cdr3_nt: TGTGCCCTCCAACTAGCGGGAGTGAACGAGCAGTACTTC
v_call: TRBV30
cdr3_length: 13
clone_size: .
d_call: TRBD2
j_call: TRBJ2-7